Listed here are 3 T cell receptor beta chains from one sample, sequenced in a study of T-cell memory formation after mild COVID-19. TCRdb reprocessed the 5' RACE reads via MiXCR and lists one record per CDR3 protein. Among 200,000 to 250,000 distinct CDR3 sequences, approximately 9% were seen once, and the ten largest hold around 20%. Sequences were obtained from PBMCs or a T cell subset sorted from them (not recorded which). These TCRs come from a man between 18 and 35 years old who had mild COVID-19 (a few samples of this study predate the infection). Cell type and time point are not known.

This clonotype was detected ten times or more. This chain links TRBV4-3 with TRBJ2-1; TRBD2 agrees at 8 bases. The CDR3 is made up of 15 amino acids. Germline lookup yields CDR1 LGHNA and CDR2 YSLEER. Trimming took 3 bases from V and 7 from J; bases not matched to a gene: 8. CDR3 DNA sequence: TGCGCCAGCAGCCAGCCCAGCGGGGGTAGGAATGAGCAGTTCTTC. This codes for CASSQPSGGRNEQFF.

This clonotype was observed a handful of times. The chain employs TRBV10-3 and TRBJ2-7; a possible D gene is TRBD1 (6 bases). Trimming removed 1 base at V and 2 bases at J, with 33 bases between. The CDR3 contains 22 residues. CDR1 and CDR2 (germline): ENHRY, SYGVKD. The CDR3 DNA reads TGTGCCATCAGTGAGTATTCGCGGACAGATGCCTGGGATGGGGGCTCCCCCTACGAGCAGTACGTC. This encodes CAISEYSRTDAWDGGSPYEQYV.

This clonotype was seen more than once but under ten times. The chain recombines TRBV5-1 with TRBJ1-6, with 9 nucleotides matching TRBD1. The CDR3 contains 17 residues. J gave up 2 bases and V 2 bases, and 5 bases lay outside the gene matches. Germline assignment: CDR1 SGHRS and CDR2 YFSETQ. The CDR3 DNA reads TGCGCCAGCAGCTTCTATGGGGACAGGGCCTATAATTCACCCCTCCACTTT. Translation: CASSFYGDRAYNSPLHF.